This T cell receptor (beta chain) originates from a study of T cells after yellow fever vaccination. Study in general: SMART-Seq v4 Ultra Low Input prepared libraries from low-cell fractions. Study-level points and caveats: Relatively few clonotypes were ones that appeared in both CD4 and CD8 compartments. The booster saw the reappearance of most primary-vaccination clones (nearly 98% CD4, roughly 87% CD8).

Worth noting for this clonotype: The antigen is unknown.

Each CDR3 protein gets one entry after TCRdb re-called the 5' RACE reads with MiXCR. The sample records approximately 610,000 distinct CDR3 sequences, about a sixth being singletons. V lost 6 bases and J lost 5, with 5 bases in between. The V gene's germline CDR1 is SNHLY and CDR2 FYNNEI. This CDR3 comprises 12 residues. V gene TRBV2 combines with J gene TRBJ1-6; D call uncertain. This TCR was recovered from a man aged 18-30 years who received the YFV17D yellow fever vaccine. The specimen comprised PBMCs, sampled 5 days after the first yellow fever vaccination. The CDR3 is CASSPNNSPLHF. CDR3 sequence (DNA): TGTGCCAGCAGCCCTAATAATTCACCCCTCCACTTT.